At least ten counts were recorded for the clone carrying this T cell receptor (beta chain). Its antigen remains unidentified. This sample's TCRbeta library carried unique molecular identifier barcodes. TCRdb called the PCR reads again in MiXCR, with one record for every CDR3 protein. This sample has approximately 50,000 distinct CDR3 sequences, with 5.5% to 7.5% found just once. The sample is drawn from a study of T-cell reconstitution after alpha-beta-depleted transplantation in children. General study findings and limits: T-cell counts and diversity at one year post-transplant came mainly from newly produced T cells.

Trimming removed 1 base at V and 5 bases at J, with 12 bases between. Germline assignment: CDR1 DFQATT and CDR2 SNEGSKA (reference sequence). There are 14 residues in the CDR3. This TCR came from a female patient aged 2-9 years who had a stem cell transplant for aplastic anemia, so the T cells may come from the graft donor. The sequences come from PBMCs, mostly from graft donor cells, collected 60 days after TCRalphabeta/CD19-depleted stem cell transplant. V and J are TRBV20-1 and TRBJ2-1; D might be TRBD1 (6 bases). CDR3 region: CSARGTDSDNEQFF. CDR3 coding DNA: TGCAGTGCTAGAGGGACAGACTCAGACAATGAGCAGTTCTTC.